Described below is a single T cell receptor (beta chain) sequence and its context. Sequencing used immunoSEQ multiplex PCR; TCRdb keeps in-frame clones, though not all of them. The table includes fewer than 350,000 clones, approximately 90% detected once. The sample belongs to a study of blood T cell repertoires in COVID-19. Across the study: Samples representing acute and convalescent COVID-19 were sourced from the United States, Italy and Spain. PBMCs, B-cell-depleted T cells, or T cells were the source of the cDNA or gDNA that made up the material.

The CDR3 extends over 16 amino acids. Germline CDR1 reads LNHDA; CDR2 reads SQIVND (reference sequence). V trimming: 3 bases; J trimming: 8 bases; junction bases outside the gene matches: 12. The receptor comes from a man aged 30-40 years with COVID-19, enrolled during active disease. Sequencing was carried out using peripheral blood. The genes are TRBV19 and TRBJ2-1, with 8 positions matching TRBD2. The CDR3 region is CASSIGGRTSRDEQFF. The CDR3 DNA follows: TGTGCCAGTAGTATTGGGGGCAGGACTAGCAGGGATGAGCAGTTCTTC.